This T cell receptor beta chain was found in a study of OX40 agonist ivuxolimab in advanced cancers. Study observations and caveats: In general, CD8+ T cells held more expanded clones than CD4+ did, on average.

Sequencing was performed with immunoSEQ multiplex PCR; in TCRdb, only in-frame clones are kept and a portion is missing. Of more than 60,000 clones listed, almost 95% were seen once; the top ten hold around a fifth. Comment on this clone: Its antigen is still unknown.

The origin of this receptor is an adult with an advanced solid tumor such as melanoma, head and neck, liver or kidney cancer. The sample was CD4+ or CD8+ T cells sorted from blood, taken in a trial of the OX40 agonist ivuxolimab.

The CDR3 region is CASSIGRTDTQYF. The CDR3 DNA is TGTGCCAGTAGTATAGGTAGAACAGATACGCAGTATTTT. V and J are TRBV19 and TRBJ2-3; D is uncertain. Germline loops: CDR1 LNHDA, CDR2 SQIVND (reference sequence). This CDR3 comprises 13 residues. V was trimmed by 1 base and J by 3 bases, leaving 5 bases between them.